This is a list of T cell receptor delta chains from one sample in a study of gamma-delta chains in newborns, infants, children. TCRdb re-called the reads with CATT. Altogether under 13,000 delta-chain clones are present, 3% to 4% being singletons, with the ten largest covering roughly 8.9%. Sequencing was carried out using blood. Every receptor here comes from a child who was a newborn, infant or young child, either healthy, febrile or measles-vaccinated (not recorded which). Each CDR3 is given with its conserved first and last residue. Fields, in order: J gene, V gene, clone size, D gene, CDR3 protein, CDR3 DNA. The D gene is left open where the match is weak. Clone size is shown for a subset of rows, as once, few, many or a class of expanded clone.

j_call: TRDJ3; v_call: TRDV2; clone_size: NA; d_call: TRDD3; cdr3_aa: CACDPTGGLRSWDTRQMFF; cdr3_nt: TGTGCCTGTGACCCTACTGGGGGATTGAGGTCCTGGGACACCCGACAGATGTTTTTC
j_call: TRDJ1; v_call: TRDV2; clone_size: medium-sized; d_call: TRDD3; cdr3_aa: CACDPLLGDTRYTDKLIF; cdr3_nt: TGTGCCTGTGACCCGCTACTGGGGGATACGCGGTACACCGATAAACTCATCTTT
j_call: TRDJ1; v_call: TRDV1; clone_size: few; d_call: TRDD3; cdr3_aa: CALGELSFGHIYWGIPGKLIF; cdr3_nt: TGTGCTCTTGGGGAACTTTCCTTTGGGCATATTTACTGGGGGATCCCGGGTAAACTCATCTTT
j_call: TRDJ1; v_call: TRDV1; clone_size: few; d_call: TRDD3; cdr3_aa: CALGEPQGSYWGNPGTDKLIF; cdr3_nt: TGTGCTCTTGGGGAACCCCAAGGCTCCTACTGGGGGAACCCAGGGACCGATAAACTCATCTTT
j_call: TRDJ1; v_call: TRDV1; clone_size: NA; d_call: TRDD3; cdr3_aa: CALGPTPPLNTLLGDTHSRVTDKLIF; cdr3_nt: TGTGCTCTTGGTCCCACACCCCCGCTCAATACCTTACTGGGGGATACGCACTCGCGCGTAACCGATAAACTCATCTTT
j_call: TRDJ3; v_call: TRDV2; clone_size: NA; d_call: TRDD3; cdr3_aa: CACDPGGPYPSWDTRQMFF; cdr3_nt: TGTGCTTGTGACCCTGGGGGACCCTACCCTTCCTGGGACACCCGACAGATGTTTTTC
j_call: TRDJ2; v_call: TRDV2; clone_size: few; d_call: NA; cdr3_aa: CACDTLGDPLTAQLFF; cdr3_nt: TGTGCCTGTGACACCTTAGGGGACCCATTGACAGCACAACTCTTCTTT
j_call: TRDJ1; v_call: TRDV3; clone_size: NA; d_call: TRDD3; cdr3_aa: CAFYGDTSDKLIF; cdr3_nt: TGTGCCTTTTATGGGGATACGTCCGATAAACTCATCTTT
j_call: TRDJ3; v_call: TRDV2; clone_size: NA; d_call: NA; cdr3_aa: CACDTVSSSWDTRQMFF; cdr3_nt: TGTGCCTGTGACACCGTTAGTAGCTCCTGGGACACCCGACAGATGTTTTTC
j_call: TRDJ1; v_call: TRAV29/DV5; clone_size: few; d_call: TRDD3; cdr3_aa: CAAIGLSTGGYFAPDKLIF; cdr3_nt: TGTGCAGCAATCGGCCTGTCTACTGGGGGATACTTTGCTCCCGATAAACTCATCTTT
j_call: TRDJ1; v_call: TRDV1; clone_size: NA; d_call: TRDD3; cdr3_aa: CALGPSHLGREVGDTLNADKLIF; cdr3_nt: TGTGCTCTTGGGCCTTCCCACCTCGGACGTGAGGTGGGGGATACGCTAAACGCCGATAAACTCATCTTT
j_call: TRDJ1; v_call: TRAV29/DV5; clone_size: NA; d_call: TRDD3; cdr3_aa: CAASASVLGALSYTDKLIF; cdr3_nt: TGCGCAGCAAGCGCCTCGGTACTGGGGGCCCTCTCGTACACCGATAAACTCATCTTT